What follows describes a single TCR beta chain. The data derive from a study of blood T cells in healthy people across ages. A sample-barcoded 5' primer and a J-beta primer mix were used in a second PCR of about 6 to 11 cycles. MiXCR, run by TCRdb on the 5' RACE reads, gives a single entry per CDR3 protein. The sample holds fewer than 2,000,000 distinct CDR3 sequences, 30% to 40% seen once. This CDR3 has 14 amino acids. Trimming left V 4 bases short and J 4 bases short, with 11 bases between. Germline loops: CDR1 ENHRY, CDR2 SYGVKD. This TCR was sampled from a woman in her 30s in good health. The chain recombines TRBV10-3 with TRBJ2-1; perhaps TRBD2 as D (5 bases). The sample comprised blood. The CDR3 loop reads CAISGKDSYNEQFF. The CDR3 DNA reads TGTGCCATCAGTGGAAAGGACTCTTACAATGAGCAGTTCTTC.